Listed below are T cell receptor beta chains from one sample, sequenced in a study of a mutant IDH1 vaccine in newly diagnosed glioma. Profiled with immunoSEQ multiplex PCR; TCRdb holds only in-frame clones, not every one. The sample lists just under 95,000 clones; 83% were seen once. The sequencing here drew on PBMCs, taken from a glioma patient treated with radiotherapy, temozolomide or both. All receptors derive from a woman aged 45-60 years with glioma. The CDR3 runs from the conserved cysteine through the conserved F or W. The D gene is left open where the match is weak. Clone size is shown for a subset of rows, as once, few, many or a class of expanded clone.

clone_size,j_call,cdr3_length,d_call,v_call,cdr3_nt,cdr3_aa
-,TRBJ1-1,12,-,TRBV6-5,TGTGCCAGCAGACGGGAGGGCACTGAAGCTTTCTTT,CASRREGTEAFF
once,TRBJ1-1,16,-,TRBV5-1,TGCGCCAGCAGCTTAATGAGTTCCGGACTGAACACTGAAGCTTTCTTT,CASSLMSSGLNTEAFF
-,TRBJ2-3,16,TRBD2,TRBV7-3,TGTGCCAGCAGCTTGCTTAGCGGGGGATCTGGAGATACGCAGTATTTT,CASSLLSGGSGDTQYF
-,TRBJ2-3,13,-,TRBV27,TGTGCCAGCACCCTCGGCGTCACAGATACGCAGTATTTT,CASTLGVTDTQYF
-,TRBJ2-2,15,TRBD1,TRBV2,TGTGCCAGCAGCCCTTCGGGACAGGGGTCCGGGGAGCTGTTTTTT,CASSPSGQGSGELFF
-,TRBJ2-7,14,-,TRBV30,TGTGCCTGGAGTGAGGGGAAGGGCTCCTACGAGCAGTACTTC,CAWSEGKGSYEQYF
-,TRBJ1-1,14,-,TRBV5-4,TGTGCCAGCAGCGCAGGGGTCACGAACACTGAAGCTTTCTTT,CASSAGVTNTEAFF
-,TRBJ2-7,12,-,TRBV6-1,TGTGCCAGCAAAGAGAGGAGCTACGAGCAGTACTTC,CASKERSYEQYF
-,TRBJ1-2,12,-,TRBV28,TGTGCCAGCAGCCCCCTAAACTATGGCTACACCTTC,CASSPLNYGYTF
-,TRBJ2-3,13,-,TRBV14,TGTGCCAGCAGCCATAGGGTGGCAGATACGCAGTATTTT,CASSHRVADTQYF
-,TRBJ1-2,13,-,TRBV4-2,TGTGCCAGCAGCCAAGATGTGAGCTATGGCTACACCTTC,CASSQDVSYGYTF
-,TRBJ2-3,14,-,TRBV10-1,TGCGCCAGCAGTGTAGTCGGGGAGGAAGATACGCAGTATTTT,CASSVVGEEDTQYF
-,TRBJ2-5,13,-,TRBV5-4,TGTGCCAGCAGCTTGGGCTGGGAGGAGACCCAGTACTTC,CASSLGWEETQYF
-,TRBJ2-7,14,TRBD1,TRBV5-6,TGTGCCAGCAGCGGGGACAGCCAAGTCTACGAGCAGTACTTC,CASSGDSQVYEQYF
-,TRBJ1-1,13,-,TRBV7-2,TGTGCCAGCAGGTACAGGGCTCACACTGAAGCTTTCTTT,CASRYRAHTEAFF
-,TRBJ1-2,13,-,TRBV9,TGTGCCAGCAGCCGCGCAGGGGCAGGAGGCTACACCTTC,CASSRAGAGGYTF
few,TRBJ1-6,14,TRBD1,TRBV5-4,TGTGCCAGCAGCCCAAGACAGGGGAACTCACCCCTCCACTTT,CASSPRQGNSPLHF
-,TRBJ1-2,13,TRBD1,TRBV7-9,TGTGCCAGCAGCAAGGACAGGGACTATGGCTACACCTTC,CASSKDRDYGYTF
-,TRBJ1-4,16,TRBD1,TRBV6-6,TGTGCCAGCACCTACGAACGGACAGGCGGTTTGGAAAAACTGTTTTTT,CASTYERTGGLEKLFF
few,TRBJ1-4,17,TRBD1,TRBV7-6,TGTGCCAGCAGCTTAGCCGAAAGTGGGACAGGACTCGAAAAACTGTTTTTT,CASSLAESGTGLEKLFF
once,TRBJ1-1,13,TRBD1,TRBV7-2,TGTGCCAGCAGCTACAGGGGGCGTACTGAAGCTTTCTTT,CASSYRGRTEAFF
-,TRBJ2-4,12,TRBD1,TRBV2,TGTGCCAGCACCGGGACAGAAAACATTCAGTACTTC,CASTGTENIQYF
-,TRBJ1-2,13,-,TRBV18,TGTGCCAGCTCACCGAGGGAATCGGATGGCTACACCTTC,CASSPRESDGYTF
-,TRBJ2-3,15,-,TRBV7-2,TGTGCCAGCAGCTTAAAATACCTTTCCACAGATACGCAGTATTTT,CASSLKYLSTDTQYF
-,TRBJ2-7,14,-,TRBV5-1,TGCGCCAGCAGCTTGGCCACAGAGGACTACGAGCAGTACTTC,CASSLATEDYEQYF
-,TRBJ2-7,15,TRBD1,TRBV5-1,TGCGCCAGCAGCCAGGGGACAGGGGTATTCTACGAGCAGTACTTC,CASSQGTGVFYEQYF
few,TRBJ1-5,15,TRBD1,TRBV28,TGTGCCAGCAGTTTTTCGGACAGGGGCAATCAGCCCCAGCATTTT,CASSFSDRGNQPQHF
-,TRBJ1-2,14,-,TRBV10-3,TGTGCCATCAGTGACCCACGGTTTCTCTATGGCTACACCTTC,CAISDPRFLYGYTF
-,TRBJ2-5,13,-,TRBV29-1,TGCAGCGTTGAGGGGATGGGACAAGAGACCCAGTACTTC,CSVEGMGQETQYF
-,TRBJ1-5,14,-,TRBV6-1,TGTGCCAGCAGTGAGGTCCCCGGGGGTCAGCCCCAGCATTTT,CASSEVPGGQPQHF
-,TRBJ2-5,15,-,TRBV5-1,TGCGCCAGCAGCTGGAGTACAGGAAACACGGAGACCCAGTACTTC,CASSWSTGNTETQYF
-,TRBJ1-3,15,-,TRBV28,TGTGCCAGCACCGGTTTACCAAACTCTGGAAACACCATATATTTT,CASTGLPNSGNTIYF
-,TRBJ1-1,13,-,TRBV9,TGTGCCAGCAGCGTAGTTCAAGGCACTGAAGCTTTCTTT,CASSVVQGTEAFF
few,TRBJ1-4,13,-,TRBV30,TGTGCCTGGAGTGGACAGGCTCATGAAAAACTGTTTTTT,CAWSGQAHEKLFF
-,TRBJ2-3,14,TRBD1,TRBV5-4,TGTGCCAGCAGCTGGGGACAGGGGGCAGATACGCAGTATTTT,CASSWGQGADTQYF
-,TRBJ2-5,17,-,TRBV6-1,TGTGCCAGCAGTGAAGCTCCTGCGGGGACCCGCCCAGAGACCCAGTACTTC,CASSEAPAGTRPETQYF
-,TRBJ1-5,15,TRBD1,TRBV27,TGTGCCAGCAGTCTAGGACAGGGGTCATGGCAGCCCCAGCATTTT,CASSLGQGSWQPQHF
-,TRBJ2-5,17,TRBD2,TRBV9,TGTGCCAGCAGCCCTCGGGCTAGCGGGGTCGTTCAAGAGACCCAGTACTTC,CASSPRASGVVQETQYF
-,TRBJ1-2,12,TRBD1,TRBV5-4,TGTGCCAGCAGGACAGGGGACTATGGCTACACCTTC,CASRTGDYGYTF
once,TRBJ2-3,15,-,TRBV9,TGTGCCAGCAGCGTAGTCGCGTCTAGCACAGATACGCAGTATTTT,CASSVVASSTDTQYF
-,TRBJ2-2,16,-,TRBV11-2,TGTGCCAGCAGCTTAGGGACTCCCCCGAAGACCGGGGAGCTGTTTTTT,CASSLGTPPKTGELFF
once,TRBJ1-2,14,TRBD1,TRBV6-6,TGTGCCAGCACCCAGACAGGGGGCGCGAATGGCTACACCTTC,CASTQTGGANGYTF
once,TRBJ2-5,14,-,TRBV29-1,TGCAGCGTCGAAAAACGACAGATACAAGAGACCCAGTACTTC,CSVEKRQIQETQYF
-,TRBJ2-1,14,-,TRBV9,TGTGCCAGCAGCGTAGAGCAGTCCTACAATGAGCAGTTCTTC,CASSVEQSYNEQFF
-,TRBJ1-1,12,-,TRBV27,TGTGCCAGCAATAGCGTCGGCACTGAAGCTTTCTTT,CASNSVGTEAFF
-,TRBJ1-6,14,-,TRBV5-6,TGTGCCAGCAGCTTGGAAAGGGGACGTTCACCCCTCCACTTT,CASSLERGRSPLHF
-,TRBJ1-6,14,TRBD1,TRBV5-4,TGTGCCAGCAGCGTCGGACAGGGGGATTCACCCCTCCACTTT,CASSVGQGDSPLHF
-,TRBJ2-4,16,-,TRBV4-3,TGCGCCAGCAGCCAAGAGAGGTCGCAGGGGAGGAACATTCAGTACTTC,CASSQERSQGRNIQYF
-,TRBJ1-5,15,-,TRBV6-5,TGTGCCAGCAGTTCCCCTCGACAGGGCAATCAGCCCCAGCATTTT,CASSSPRQGNQPQHF
-,TRBJ1-5,13,-,TRBV6-1,TGTGCCAGCAATCTACGGGAGGGTCAGCCCCAGCATTTT,CASNLREGQPQHF
-,TRBJ1-2,15,TRBD1,TRBV9,TGTGCCAGCAGCGTCGGGACAGGGAAAAACTATGGCTACACCTTC,CASSVGTGKNYGYTF
-,TRBJ2-2,16,-,TRBV4-2,TGTGCCAGCAGCCAAGGTGTCGGAGCGAACACCGGGGAGCTGTTTTTT,CASSQGVGANTGELFF
-,TRBJ1-6,15,TRBD1,TRBV9,TGTGCCAGCAGCGTAGAGGGGACAGGCAATTCACCCCTCCACTTT,CASSVEGTGNSPLHF
-,TRBJ2-7,14,TRBD1,TRBV6-5,TGTGCCAGCAGATACCGACAGGGGGTCTACGAGCAGTACTTC,CASRYRQGVYEQYF
-,TRBJ1-2,13,-,TRBV30,TGTGCCGGAACAGGGAACGCGGGGTCGGGGAACACCTTC,CAGTGNAGSGNTF
-,TRBJ1-2,15,TRBD1,TRBV5-1,TGCGCCAGCAGCCCCGGGACAGGGAGAGTTGTCGGCTACACCTTC,CASSPGTGRVVGYTF
-,TRBJ1-2,15,TRBD1,TRBV19,TGTGCCAGTCGACAGGGGGGGGCTACTAACTATGGCTACACCTTC,CASRQGGATNYGYTF
-,TRBJ1-2,14,-,TRBV4-2,TGTGCCAGCAGCCAAGAGGAGCTCCGGCCTGGCTACACCTTC,CASSQEELRPGYTF
-,TRBJ1-6,15,TRBD1,TRBV7-9,TGTGCCAGCAGCAAGGGACAGTCCTATAATTCACCCCTCCACTTT,CASSKGQSYNSPLHF
-,TRBJ1-4,13,-,TRBV6-6,TGTGCCAGCAGTTACAATACATGGGAAAAACTGTTTTTT,CASSYNTWEKLFF